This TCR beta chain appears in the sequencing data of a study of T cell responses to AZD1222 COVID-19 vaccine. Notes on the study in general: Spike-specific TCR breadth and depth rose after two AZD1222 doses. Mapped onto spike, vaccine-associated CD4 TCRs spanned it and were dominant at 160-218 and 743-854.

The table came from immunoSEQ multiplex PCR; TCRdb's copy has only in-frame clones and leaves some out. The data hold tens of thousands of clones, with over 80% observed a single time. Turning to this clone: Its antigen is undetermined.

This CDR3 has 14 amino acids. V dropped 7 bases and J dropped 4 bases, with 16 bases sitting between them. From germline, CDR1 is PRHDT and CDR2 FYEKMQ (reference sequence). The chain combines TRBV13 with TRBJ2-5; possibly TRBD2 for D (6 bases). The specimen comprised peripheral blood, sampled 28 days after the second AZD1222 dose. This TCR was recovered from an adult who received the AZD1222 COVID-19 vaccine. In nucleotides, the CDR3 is TGTGCCAGCATGCAAGGACTGGGAGGAGAGACCCAGTACTTC. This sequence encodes CASMQGLGGETQYF.